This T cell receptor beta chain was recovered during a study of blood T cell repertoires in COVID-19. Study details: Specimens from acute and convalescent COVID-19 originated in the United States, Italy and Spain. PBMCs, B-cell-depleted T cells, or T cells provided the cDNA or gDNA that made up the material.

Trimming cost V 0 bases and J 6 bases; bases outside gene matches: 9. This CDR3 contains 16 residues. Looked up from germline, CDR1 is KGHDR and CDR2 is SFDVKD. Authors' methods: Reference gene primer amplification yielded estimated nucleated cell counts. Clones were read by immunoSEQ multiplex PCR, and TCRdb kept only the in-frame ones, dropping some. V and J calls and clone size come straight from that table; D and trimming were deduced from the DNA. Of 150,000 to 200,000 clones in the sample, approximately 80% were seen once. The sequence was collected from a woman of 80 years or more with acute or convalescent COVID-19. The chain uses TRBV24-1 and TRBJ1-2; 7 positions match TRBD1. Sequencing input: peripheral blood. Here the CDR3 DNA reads TGTGCCACCAGTGATTTGGGGACAGCACCAAAGGATGGCTACACCTTC. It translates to CATSDLGTAPKDGYTF.